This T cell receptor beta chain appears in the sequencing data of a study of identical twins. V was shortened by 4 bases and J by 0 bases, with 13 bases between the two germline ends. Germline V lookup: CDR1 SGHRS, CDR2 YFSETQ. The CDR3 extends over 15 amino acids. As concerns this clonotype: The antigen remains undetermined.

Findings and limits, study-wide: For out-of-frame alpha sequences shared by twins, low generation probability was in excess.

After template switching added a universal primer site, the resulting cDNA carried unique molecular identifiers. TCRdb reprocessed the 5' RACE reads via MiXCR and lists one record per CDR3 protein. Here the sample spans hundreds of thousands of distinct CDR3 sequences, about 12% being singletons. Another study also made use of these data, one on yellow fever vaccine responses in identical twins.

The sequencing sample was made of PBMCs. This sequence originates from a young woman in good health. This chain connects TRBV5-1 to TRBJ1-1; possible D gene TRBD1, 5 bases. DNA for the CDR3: TGCGCCAGCAGCATACAGGACACCATGAACACTGAAGCTTTCTTT. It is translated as CASSIQDTMNTEAFF.